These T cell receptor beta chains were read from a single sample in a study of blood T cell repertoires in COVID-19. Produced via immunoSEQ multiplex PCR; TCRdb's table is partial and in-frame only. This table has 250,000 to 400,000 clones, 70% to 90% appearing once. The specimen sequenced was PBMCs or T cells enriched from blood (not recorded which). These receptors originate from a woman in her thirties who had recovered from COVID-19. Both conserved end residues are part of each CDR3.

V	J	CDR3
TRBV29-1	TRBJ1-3	CSVEGPAGETGNTIYF
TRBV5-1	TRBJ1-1	CASHGSPNTEAFF
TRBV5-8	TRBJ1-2	CASSLPRTALRYTF
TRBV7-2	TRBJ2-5	CASSFIRETQYF
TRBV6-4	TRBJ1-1	CASSVDNRKNTEAFF
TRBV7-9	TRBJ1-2	CASSPTGYGYTF
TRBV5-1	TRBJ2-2	CASSLRGRTGELFF
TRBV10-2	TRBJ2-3	CASRAGGTDTQYF
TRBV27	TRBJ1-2	CASSLSGTGVYGYTF
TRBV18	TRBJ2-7	CASSPPGWETGSYEQYF
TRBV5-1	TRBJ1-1	CASSLGTGTTEAFF
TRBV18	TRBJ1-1	CASWDDREVGAFF
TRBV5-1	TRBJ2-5	CASSWTRFKETQYF
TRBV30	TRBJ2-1	CAWDPGVSYNEQFF
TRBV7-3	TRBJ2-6	CASSRTVGSGANVLTF
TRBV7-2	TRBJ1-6	CASSLINQLSPLHF
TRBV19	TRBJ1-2	CASSIMTGSYGYTF
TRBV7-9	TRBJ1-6	CASSAGLRGSPLHF
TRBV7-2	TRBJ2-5	CASSWRGEETQYF
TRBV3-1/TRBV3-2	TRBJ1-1	CASSQVAANTEAFF
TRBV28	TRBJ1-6	CASSPGQGRSSPLHF
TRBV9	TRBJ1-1	CASSSSEFPFGAEAFF
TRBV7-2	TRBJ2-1	CATAGAGVDEQFF
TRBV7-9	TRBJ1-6	CASSATPTGRSPLHF
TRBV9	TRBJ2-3	CASSVASSTDTQYF
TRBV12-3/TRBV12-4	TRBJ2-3	CAQSTDTQYF
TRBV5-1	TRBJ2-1	CASRWGTGGYNEQFF
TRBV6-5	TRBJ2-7	CASSWNRVSYEQYF
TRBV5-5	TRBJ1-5	CASSLGLGGGQPQHF
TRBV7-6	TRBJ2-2	CASSLEASANTGELFF
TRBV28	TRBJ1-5	CASTELNRPQHF
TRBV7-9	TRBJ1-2	CASSLTEYYGYTF
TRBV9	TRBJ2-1	CASSYRGGEQFF
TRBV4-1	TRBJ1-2	CASSQGDAPIYGYTF
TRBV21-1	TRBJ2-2	CASSKGQRGGRIAADTGELFF
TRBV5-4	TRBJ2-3	CASRRTGTGARGTDTQYF
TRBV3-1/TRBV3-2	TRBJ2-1	CASSPRAGSVGEQFF
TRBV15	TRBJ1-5	CATSRDRAGGQPQHF
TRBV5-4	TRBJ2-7	CASSFRGSSYEQYF
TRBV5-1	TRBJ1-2	CASSSRLGLVNYGYTF
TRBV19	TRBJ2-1	CASRPTAASYNEQFF
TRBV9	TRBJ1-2	CASSVVGGNYGYTF
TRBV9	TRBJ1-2	CASSGTKGTGVNYGYTF
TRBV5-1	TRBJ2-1	CASSLGPQDEQFF
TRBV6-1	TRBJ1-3	CASSESSAGGGNTIYF
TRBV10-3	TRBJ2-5	CAISPGLQETQYF
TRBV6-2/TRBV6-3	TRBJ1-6	CASSRLSYSYNSPLHF
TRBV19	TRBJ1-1	CASSPQGVWGTEAFF
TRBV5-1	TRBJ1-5	CASSLYPGDRVSNQPQHF
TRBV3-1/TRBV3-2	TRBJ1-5	CASSQVGGDQPQHF
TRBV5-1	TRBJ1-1	CASSVALGHLKEAFF